The 5 T cell receptor beta chains below come from one sample, sequenced in a study of T cell responses to AZD1222 COVID-19 vaccine. The assay was immunoSEQ multiplex PCR, and TCRdb's table has in-frame clones only and misses some. Counted here are 100,000 to 140,000 clones, around 92% occurring once; the ten biggest clones make up under 9.5%. Specimen: peripheral blood, collected 28 days after the second AZD1222 dose. All receptors come from an adult who received the AZD1222 COVID-19 vaccine.

This sequence joins TRBV6-1 and TRBJ1-2, with 10 bases identical to TRBD1. Germline V gene data show CDR1 as MNHNS and CDR2 as SASEGT. The CDR3 is made up of 14 amino acids. J was trimmed by 6 bases and V by 3 bases; bases with no gene match: 4. CDR3 sequence reads: CASSDRQGADGYTF. CDR3 nucleotides: TGTGCCAGCAGTGACCGACAGGGGGCGGATGGCTACACCTTC.

This clone was recorded a few times. This chain joins TRBV15 and TRBJ1-1; D is undetermined. V lost 2 bases and J lost 5, with 15 bases in between. CDR1 and CDR2 from the germline V gene are LNHNV and YYDKDF (reference sequence). The CDR3 is 15 residues long. CDR3 DNA: TGTGCCACCAGCAGAAACCTCGCCAGGTTGACTGAAGCTTTCTTT. It specifies CATSRNLARLTEAFF.

This clone was picked up a small number of times. In nucleotides, the CDR3 is TGCGCCAGCAGTCTAGGATCCGAGGGGGCTTTCTTT. It codes for CASSLGSEGAFF. The genes are TRBV5-1 and TRBJ1-1, with D possibly TRBD1 on 5 matching bases. This CDR3 comprises 12 residues. V lost 5 bases to trimming and J lost 11 bases, with 16 bases between them. The germline CDR1 and CDR2 sequences are SGHRS and YFSETQ.

This sequence joins TRBV6-2 or TRBV6-3 and TRBJ2-7, with D perhaps assigned TRBD1 or TRBD2 (5 bases each). Trimming cost V 4 bases and J 6 bases, with 16 bases left between them. This CDR3 spans 14 amino acids. Germline CDR1 reads MNHEY; CDR2 reads SVGEGT. CDR3 loop: CASSSLSGPSEQYF. The CDR3 DNA is TGTGCCAGCAGTTCCCTATCGGGGCCTAGCGAGCAGTACTTC.

The V call is TRBV18, the J call TRBJ2-5; TRBD2 matches 7 bases. Germline values: CDR1 KGHSH, CDR2 LQKENI. V was clipped by 8 bases and J by 5 bases; unmatched bases: 14. The CDR3 runs to 15 residues. For the CDR3, the DNA is TGTGCCAGCCTGACTGGGAGGGCCGTAGGGGAGACCCAGTACTTC. It yields the protein CASLTGRAVGETQYF.